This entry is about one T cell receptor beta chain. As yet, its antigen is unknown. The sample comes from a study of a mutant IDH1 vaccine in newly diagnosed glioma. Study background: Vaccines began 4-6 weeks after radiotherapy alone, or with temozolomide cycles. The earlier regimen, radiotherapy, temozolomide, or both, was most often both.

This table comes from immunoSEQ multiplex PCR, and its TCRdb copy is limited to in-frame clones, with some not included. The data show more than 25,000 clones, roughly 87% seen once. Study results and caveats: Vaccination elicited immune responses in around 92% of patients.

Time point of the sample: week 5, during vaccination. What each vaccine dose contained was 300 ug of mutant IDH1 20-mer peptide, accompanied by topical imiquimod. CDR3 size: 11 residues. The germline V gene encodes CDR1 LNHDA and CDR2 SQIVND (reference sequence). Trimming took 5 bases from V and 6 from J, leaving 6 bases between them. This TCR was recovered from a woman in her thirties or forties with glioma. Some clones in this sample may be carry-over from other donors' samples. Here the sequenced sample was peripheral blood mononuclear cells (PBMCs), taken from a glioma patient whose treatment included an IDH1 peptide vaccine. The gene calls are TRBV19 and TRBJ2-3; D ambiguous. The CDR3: CASSVRDTQYF. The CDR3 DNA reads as TGTGCCAGTAGTGTGAGGGATACGCAGTATTTT.